The 4 T cell receptor beta chains given below trace back to one sample, sequenced in a study of T-cell reconstitution after alpha-beta-depleted transplantation in children. It was with unique molecular identifiers that the TCRbeta library was prepared. TCRdb ran MiXCR on the PCR reads and lists one entry per CDR3 protein. The table includes fewer than 550,000 distinct CDR3 sequences, approximately 10% detected once. The specimen was PBMCs, collected before TCRalphabeta/CD19-depleted stem cell transplant. These receptors all stem from a child aged 2 to 10 with inherited bone marrow failure, due to receive a stem cell transplant.

In this sample, this clonotype turned up many times. The chain has TRBV12-3 or TRBV12-4 and TRBJ1-2; a weak D match, TRBD1 (5 bases). The V and J ends lost 6 bases and 3 bases respectively, with 11 bases between them. The CDR3 is 13 amino acids. The CDR3 DNA reads TGTGCCAGCAGCCTCTTAGGGGACTATGGCTACACCTTC. Its protein product is CASSLLGDYGYTF.

In this sample, this clonotype turned up many times. This chain uses TRBV4-3 with TRBJ2-6; D not certain. The germline V gene encodes CDR1 LGHNA and CDR2 YSLEER. This CDR3 has 15 amino acids. V lost 0 bases to trimming and J lost 2 bases, with 5 bases between them. The CDR3 protein is CASSQDQAGANVLTF. Here the CDR3 DNA reads TGCGCCAGCAGCCAAGATCAGGCTGGGGCCAACGTCCTGACTTTC.

Comments on this clonotype: This sequence may be a read error, since a much larger clone differs from it by one base. This sequence joins TRBV11-2 and TRBJ2-5, with a weak D call TRBD1 (6 bases). Germline CDR1 SGHAT, CDR2 FQNNGV. The CDR3 has 16 residues. CDR3 sequence (DNA): TGTGCCAGCCTACACCTACAGGGTGGGGGCCAAGAGACCCAGCACTTC. Translated: CASLHLQGGGQETQHF.

Points on this clonotype: Since a much larger clone is just one base distant, this may be a read error. This sequence joins TRBV29-1 and TRBJ2-1; possible D gene TRBD2, 5 bases. Trimming stripped 4 bases from V and 12 bases from J, with 22 bases between. Germline values: CDR1 SQVTM, CDR2 ANQGSEA. This CDR3 comprises 14 residues. CDR3 region: CSVVSWEPHDGQFF. CDR3 sequence (DNA): TGCAGCGTTGTTTCGTGGGAGCCCCACGATGGGCAGTTCTTC.